The 28 T cell receptor beta chains reported below all come from one sample, sequenced in a study of molecular identifiers for immune sequencing clone quantification. Each CDR3 protein gets one entry after TCRdb re-called the PCR reads with MiXCR. The sample gives 460,000 or so distinct CDR3 sequences, about a fifth of which show up once; roughly 0.81% is in the top ten. The sample was naive CD8+ T cells from blood, with Jurkat cell RNA spiked in. Subset: FACS-sorted CD8+CD4-CCR7+CD45RA+ naive T cells. These receptors all stem from a human donor in good health. Some libraries in this study had Jurkat cell RNA spiked in.

This clonotype was found many times. CDR3 sequence: CATSDFTSEGTDTQYF. DNA of the CDR3: TGTGCCACCAGTGATTTCACTAGCGAAGGCACAGATACGCAGTATTTT. The V call is TRBV24-1, the J call TRBJ2-3, with 7 bases identical to TRBD2. This CDR3 has 16 amino acids. Germline V gene sequence: CDR1 KGHDR, CDR2 SFDVKD. V trimming: 1 base; J trimming: 1 base; junction bases outside the gene matches: 4.

The table lists this clonotype with a few counts. The CDR3: CASNPSGDSNQPQHF. CDR3 DNA: TGTGCCAGCAACCCTTCAGGGGATAGCAATCAGCCCCAGCATTTT. This rearrangement joins TRBV7-8 to TRBJ1-5, with D maybe TRBD1 (6 bases). Trimming removed 7 bases at V and 0 bases at J, with 13 bases between. The germline V gene has CDR1 SGHVS and CDR2 FQNEAQ. The CDR3 totals 15 residues.

The chain links TRBV7-9 to TRBJ2-1; perhaps TRBD2 as D (6 bases). This CDR3 spans 19 amino acids. CDR1 and CDR2 (germline): SEHNR, FQNEAQ (reference sequence). Trimming removed 4 bases from V and 0 bases from J, with 22 bases in between. As DNA, the CDR3 is TGTGCCAGCAGCTCCACCTTAGGCCCGCGGGGTTACTCCTACAATGAGCAGTTCTTC. As protein: CASSSTLGPRGYSYNEQFF.

This clonotype appeared many times. V usage is TRBV3-1 and J usage is TRBJ1-2; 7 bases map to TRBD1. The junction had 7 bases not matched to a gene; V was cut back by 0 bases and J by 3 bases. This CDR3 has 16 amino acids. Germline CDR1 reads LGHDT; CDR2 reads YNNKEL (reference sequence). The DNA for the CDR3 is TGTGCCAGCAGCCAAGATCTACAGGGGACACACTATGGCTACACCTTC. Protein: CASSQDLQGTHYGYTF.

This clonotype was seen only once. This may stem from a read error, because a much larger clone lies one nucleotide away. V usage is TRBV11-2 and J usage is TRBJ2-1, with 7 bases that match TRBD2. CDR3 length: 18 residues. The junction had 11 bases not matched to a gene; V was cut back by 3 bases and J by 0 bases. Germline loops: CDR1 SGHAT, CDR2 FQNNGV. The CDR3 nucleotides read TGTGCCAGCAGCTTTGGTGGGGGACTAAAGTGCTCCTACAATGAGCAGTTCTTC. Its protein product is CASSFGGGLKCSYNEQFF. The whole variable domain, remainder taken from reference TRBV11-2 and TRBJ2-1, is EAGVAQSPRYKIIEKRQSVAFWCNPISGHATLYWYQQILGQGPKLLIQFQNNGVVDDSQLPKDRFSAERLKGVDSTLKIQPAKLEDSAVYLCASSFGGGLKCSYNEQFFGPGTRLTVL.

The rearrangement uses TRBV29-1 and TRBJ2-7; D ambiguous. This CDR3 is built from 12 residues. Germline values: CDR1 SQVTM, CDR2 ANQGSEA. V lost 0 bases and J 4 bases, leaving 7 bases between the germline ends. CDR3 residues: CSVEEVGYEQYF. CDR3 DNA sequence: TGCAGCGTTGAAGAAGTCGGGTACGAGCAGTACTTC.

Regarding this clonotype: Being one base from a much bigger clone, this may be a read error. The chain couples TRBV28 to TRBJ1-1; a possible D gene is TRBD1 (6 bases). Trimming took off 3 bases at V and 0 bases at J, with 14 bases between the two ends. Germline V CDR1 and CDR2: MDHEN, SYDVKM. The CDR3 is 16 amino acids. CDR3 in DNA: TGTGCCAGCAGTTTCCGTGGGACAACGGTGAACACTGAAGCTTTCTTT. Translated: CASSFRGTTVNTEAFF.

This clonotype was counted many times. The J gene is TRBJ1-5, the V gene TRBV15; TRBD1 matches 9 bases. Germline-derived CDR1 and CDR2 are LNHNV and YYDKDF (reference sequence). The trim removed 0 bases at V and 7 bases at J, leaving 7 bases unmatched. The CDR3 length is 16 residues. This chain's CDR3 is CATSRDDTGGYQPQHF. The CDR3 DNA reads as TGTGCCACCAGCAGAGATGATACAGGGGGCTACCAGCCCCAGCATTTT.

This clonotype was picked up a small number of times. The genes are TRBV19 and TRBJ1-5; 10 bases match TRBD1. Trimming at V came to 1 base and at J to 8 bases, leaving 5 bases not matched to a gene. Germline assignment: CDR1 LNHDA and CDR2 SQIVND (reference sequence). This CDR3 contains 15 residues. DNA of the CDR3: TGTGCCAGTAGTATAGCCTGGGACAGGGGTGAGCCCCAGCATTTT. As protein: CASSIAWDRGEPQHF.

In its sample, this clonotype was seen many times. In nucleotides, the CDR3 is TGCGCCAGCAGCCAAGATCGTGGGACACCCTACGAGCAGTACTTC. It codes for CASSQDRGTPYEQYF. V usage is TRBV4-3 and J usage is TRBJ2-7; tentative D call: TRBD1 (6 bases). Germline values: CDR1 LGHNA, CDR2 YSLEER. V lost 0 bases and J 2 bases, leaving 11 bases between the germline ends. The CDR3 has 15 residues.

This clonotype showed up many times. The genes are TRBV30 and TRBJ1-5; 10 nucleotides match TRBD1. The V gene end was trimmed by 0 bases and the J gene end by 0 bases; junction bases not matched to a gene: 5. Germline loops: CDR1 GTSNPN, CDR2 SVGIG (reference sequence). This CDR3 has 17 residues. CDR3 residues: CAWSVGTGVYSNQPQHF. The DNA for the CDR3 is TGTGCCTGGAGTGTCGGGACAGGGGTCTATAGCAATCAGCCCCAGCATTTT.

This clonotype was found a few times. This rearrangement joins TRBV6-5 to TRBJ2-6; D perhaps matches TRBD1 (5 bases). The CDR3 spans 15 residues. Trimming cost V 0 bases and J 2 bases, with 5 bases left between them. The germline gives CDR1 MNHEY, CDR2 SVGAGI. CDR3 bases: TGTGCCAGCAGTTACTCAGGGGCTGGGGCCAACGTCCTGACTTTC. It translates to CASSYSGAGANVLTF.

On this clonotype: It may be a read error: a sequence one base away is much more abundant. V gene TRBV4-1 combines with J gene TRBJ1-1; tentative D call: TRBD1 (6 bases). This CDR3 contains 12 residues. Germline V CDR1 and CDR2: MGHRA, YSYEKL. The CDR3 DNA reads as TGCGCCAGCAGCCATCCCGGGACAAAAGCTTTATTT. Translated, it gives CASSHPGTKALF.

This clonotype has at least ten counts. The CDR3 nucleotides are TGTGCCAGCAGCTCGGGGACAGTCCTTCCCTACGAGCAGTACTTC. Its translation is CASSSGTVLPYEQYF. The V call is TRBV7-9, the J call TRBJ2-7, with 7 bases identical to TRBD1. V lost 4 bases and J lost 2; bases outside the gene matches: 8. CDR1 SEHNR and CDR2 FQNEAQ come from the germline V gene (reference sequence). CDR3 length: 15 amino acids.

About this clonotype itself: Being one base from a much bigger clone, this may be a read error. The chain combines TRBV4-1 with TRBJ2-2; D unresolved. There are 14 residues in the CDR3. Per germline, CDR1 MGHRA and CDR2 YSYEKL. For the CDR3, the DNA is TGCACCAGCAGCCAAGAGCGGAACACCGGGGAGCTGTTTTTT. Amino acids: CTSSQERNTGELFF.

This clonotype was recorded many times. The J gene is TRBJ2-5, the V gene TRBV20-1; D unresolved. The V gene lost 6 bases and the J gene lost 2 bases, with 22 bases spanning the gap. This CDR3 spans 16 amino acids. Germline CDR1 reads DFQATT; CDR2 reads SNEGSKA (reference sequence). CDR3 DNA: TGCAGTGCGCAGAACTGGATTACGGCAATTCAAGAGACCCAGTACTTC. This encodes CSAQNWITAIQETQYF.

The table lists this clonotype with a few counts. The chain employs TRBV4-1 and TRBJ2-1, with 9 nucleotides matching TRBD1. V lost 2 bases to trimming and J lost 8 bases; unmatched junction nucleotides: 7. Germline V CDR1 and CDR2: MGHRA, YSYEKL. This CDR3 is built from 15 residues. The CDR3 DNA sequence: TGCGCCAGCAGCCAAAGGACAGGGGCGTACGATGAGCAGTTCTTC. Its translation is CASSQRTGAYDEQFF.

This clonotype came up a few times. The chain recombines TRBV2 with TRBJ1-1, with D unclear. The length of the CDR3 is 13 residues. Trimming took 2 bases from V and 3 from J, leaving 7 bases between them. Germline lookup yields CDR1 SNHLY and CDR2 FYNNEI. CDR3: CASSEPLDTEAFF. The CDR3 DNA follows: TGTGCCAGCAGTGAACCCCTCGACACTGAAGCTTTCTTT.

This clonotype was observed a handful of times. The chain is built from TRBV27 and TRBJ1-4; D remains unclear. Between the trimmed V and J ends, which lost 5 bases and 4 bases, there was a span of 20 bases. Per germline, CDR1 MNHEY and CDR2 SMNVEV (reference sequence). The CDR3 runs to 17 residues. The CDR3 DNA reads as TGTGCCAGCAGTCGCACCCCGGGTCGGGAGGGTAATGAAAAACTGTTTTTT. Translating gives CASSRTPGREGNEKLFF.

In the case of this clonotype: This may be a read error, as it is one base from a much larger clone. The CDR3 does not end in the conserved phenylalanine or tryptophan, so this is likely a read error. The rearrangement links TRBV7-9 to TRBJ1-2; D is perhaps TRBD1 (5 bases). Germline assignment: CDR1 SEHNR and CDR2 FQNEAQ (reference sequence). The CDR3 consists of 15 residues. Trimming took 4 bases from V and 1 from J, leaving 13 bases between them. This CDR3 reads CASSSGHTLNYGYTL. In nucleotides, the CDR3 is TGTGCCAGCAGCTCTGGACACACACTTAACTATGGCTACACCCTC.

For this clonotype: A much larger clone lies a single base off, so this may be a read error. V gene TRBV7-2 combines with J gene TRBJ2-7; D is unclear. The CDR3 covers 16 residues. With 5 bases removed from V and 3 bases from J, the gap between germline ends came to 20 bases. Germline CDR1 and CDR2: SGHTA and FQGNSA. CDR3 DNA: TGTGCCAGCAGCCCAACAACTTGCTCAGCTTTCTACGAGCAGTACTTC. Its translation is CASSPTTCSAFYEQYF.

This clonotype came up a few times. V usage is TRBV4-3 and J usage is TRBJ2-1; TRBD2 aligns across 9 bases. There are 15 residues in the CDR3. Germline V gene data show CDR1 as LGHNA and CDR2 as YSLEER. V lost 1 base and J lost 7; bases outside the gene matches: 5. DNA of the CDR3: TGCGCCAGCAGCCAAGTAGCGGGAGTAGGGAATGAGCAGTTCTTC. It specifies CASSQVAGVGNEQFF.

This clonotype came up a few times. A much larger clone is a single base away; this may be a read error. The chain combines TRBV6-5 with TRBJ2-7, with 7 bases matching TRBD1. From germline, CDR1 is MNHEY and CDR2 SVGAGI. This CDR3 spans 14 amino acids. V shed 5 bases, J shed 2 bases, and the junction held 6 bases outside the gene matches. The CDR3: CASSHRGQPYEQYF. CDR3 nucleotides: TGTGCCAGCAGTCACCGGGGACAGCCCTACGAGCAGTACTTC.

In this sample, this clonotype turned up many times. The rearrangement links TRBV6-2 or TRBV6-3 to TRBJ1-5, with D hard to call. V was pared by 3 bases and J by 0 bases, with 9 bases between. The CDR3 has 15 residues. Germline CDR1 MNHEY, CDR2 SVGEGT. The CDR3 protein is CASSYSLYSNQPQHF. CDR3 coding DNA: TGTGCCAGCAGTTATTCACTCTATAGCAATCAGCCCCAGCATTTT.

To note about this clonotype: A much bigger clone sits one base away, suggesting this may be a read error. The V and J genes are TRBV4-1 and TRBJ1-6; D is ambiguous. Per germline, CDR1 MGHRA and CDR2 YSYEKL. The length of the CDR3 is 14 residues. The CDR3 here is CASSHGSDNSLLHF. DNA for the CDR3: TGCGCCAGCAGCCATGGGAGTGATAATTCACTCCTCCACTTT.

In its sample, this clonotype was seen many times. This chain joins TRBV12-3 or TRBV12-4 and TRBJ2-5; 9 bases line up with TRBD1. The junction had 9 bases not matched to a gene; V was cut back by 4 bases and J by 0 bases. The length of the CDR3 is 17 residues. DNA for the CDR3: TGTGCCAGCAGTTCCCCGGGACAGGGCGTTGACCAAGAGACCCAGTACTTC. Its translation: CASSSPGQGVDQETQYF.

This clonotype was detected many times. The CDR3 spells CASSPGTSAQYF. The CDR3 bases are TGTGCCAGCAGCCCGGGGACTAGCGCGCAGTATTTT. The V call is TRBV12-3 or TRBV12-4, the J call TRBJ2-3, with 10 bases identical to TRBD2. There are 12 residues in the CDR3. V was clipped by 6 bases and J by 10 bases; unmatched bases: 4.

The table lists this clonotype with a few counts. The V gene is TRBV11-2, the J gene TRBJ1-1; a possible D gene is TRBD1 (5 bases). CDR1 and CDR2 (germline): SGHAT, FQNNGV. V lost 5 bases to trimming and J lost 7 bases, with 14 bases between them. The CDR3 covers 13 residues. The CDR3 bases are TGTGCCAGCAGCCCCGCGTGGGGCGATGAAGCTTTCTTT. Protein sequence: CASSPAWGDEAFF. The whole variable domain, remainder taken from reference TRBV11-2 and TRBJ1-1, is EAGVAQSPRYKIIEKRQSVAFWCNPISGHATLYWYQQILGQGPKLLIQFQNNGVVDDSQLPKDRFSAERLKGVDSTLKIQPAKLEDSAVYLCASSPAWGDEAFFGQGTRLTVV.